This T cell receptor (beta chain) is drawn from a study of blood T cell repertoires in COVID-19. Using immunoSEQ multiplex PCR, the repertoire was profiled, and TCRdb retains in-frame clones only, with some absent. The profile shows about 300,000 clones, over 75% of them singletons. Sequencing input: peripheral blood. The sequence came from a human donor in a cohort sampled during active COVID-19.

CDR3 in amino acids: CASSDNRATYNEQFF. DNA of the CDR3: TGCGCCAGCAGTGATAACAGGGCAACCTACAATGAGCAGTTCTTC. The rearrangement joins TRBV10-2 to TRBJ2-1; D might be TRBD1 (6 bases). This CDR3 region has 15 residues. V shed 3 bases and J shed 2 bases, with 11 bases lying between them. Germline V lookup: CDR1 WSHSY, CDR2 SAAADI.